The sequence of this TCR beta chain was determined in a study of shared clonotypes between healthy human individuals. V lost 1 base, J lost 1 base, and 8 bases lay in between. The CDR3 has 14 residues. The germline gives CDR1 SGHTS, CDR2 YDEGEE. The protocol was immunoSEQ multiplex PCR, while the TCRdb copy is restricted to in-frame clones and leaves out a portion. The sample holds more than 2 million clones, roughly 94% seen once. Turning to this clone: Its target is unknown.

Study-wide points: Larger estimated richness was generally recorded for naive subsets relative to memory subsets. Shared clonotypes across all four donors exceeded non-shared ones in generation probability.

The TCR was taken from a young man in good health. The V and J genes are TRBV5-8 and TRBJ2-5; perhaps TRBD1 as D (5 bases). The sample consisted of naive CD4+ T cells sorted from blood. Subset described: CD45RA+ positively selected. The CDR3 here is CASSLRGGQETQYF. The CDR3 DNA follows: TGTGCCAGCAGCTTGAGGGGCGGCCAAGAGACCCAGTACTTC.